The 2 T cell receptor beta chains below come from one sample, sequenced in a study of read filtering for tumor transcriptome and immune sequencing (TCRdb year 2020). Sequenced using an Illumina HiSeq 4000. TCR libraries were built from about 370 ng RNA with the Immunoverse kit, using molecular barcoded adaptors covering alpha/delta and beta/gamma chains. In-frame beta chains were kept once TCRdb had trimmed the public reads at Q25 with fastp and called clones with MiXCR. Every distinct CDR3 protein forms one entry, paired with its most common genes and DNA. The sample table contains around 31,000 distinct CDR3 sequences; only one count was recorded for around 18% of them. The ten largest clones add up to 16% of the sample. The sample consisted of a population of CD138-negative cells sorted from bone marrow. This specimen's cell subset or site label, interpreted: bone marrow mononuclear cells depleted of CD138+ plasma/myeloma cells by negative magnetic selection. Receptors were obtained from a donor at least 40 years old with multiple myeloma.

In its sample, this clonotype is medium-sized. The V call is TRBV6-6, the J call TRBJ2-1; 7 bases fit TRBD1. V lost 4 bases, J lost 6 bases, and 12 bases stayed unmatched. Looked up from germline, CDR1 is MNHNY and CDR2 is SVGAGI (reference sequence). This CDR3 spans 16 amino acids. The CDR3 coding sequence is TGTGCCAGCAGTTTGGGCCGGGACAGACAACGCAATGAGCAGTTCTTC. It encodes CASSLGRDRQRNEQFF.

The V and J genes are TRBV20-1 and TRBJ2-3, with D possibly TRBD2 on 6 matching bases. The CDR3 is made up of 12 amino acids. Germline V lookup: CDR1 DFQATT, CDR2 SNEGSKA (reference sequence). Trimming removed 5 bases from V and 6 bases from J, with 12 bases in between. CDR3 amino acids: CSAAGPSDTQYF. The CDR3 nucleotides read TGCAGTGCTGCGGGACCCTCGGATACGCAGTATTTT.